The rows below give T cell receptor beta chains drawn from one sample of a study of Graves' ophthalmopathy and Graves' hyperthyroidism. TCRdb analysed the multiplex PCR reads with MiXCR anew, one entry per CDR3 protein. The data show hundreds of thousands of distinct CDR3 sequences, about 20% seen once. Sequencing was performed on peripheral blood. All receptors come from a woman between 18 and 29 years old with stable Graves' hyperthyroidism. Some clones in this sample may be carry-over from other donors' samples. The CDR3 runs from the conserved cysteine through the conserved F or W. A D gene is named only where the DNA matches it firmly. Not every row has a clone size; where given, it reads once, few, many or a size class.

v_gene	d_gene	abundance	j_gene	CDR3nt	CDR3aa
TRBV12-3/TRBV12-4	NA	few	TRBJ2-2	TGTGCCAGCAGTTTAAGGGTAGCATCCGGGGAGCTGTTTTTT	CASSLRVASGELFF
TRBV6-1	NA	many	TRBJ1-2	TGTGCCAGCAGTGACACCGGCTACACCTTC	CASSDTGYTF
TRBV27	NA	many	TRBJ2-7	TGTGCCAGCAGTTTGGTCGGGAGTCGGGGCTACGAGCAGTACTTC	CASSLVGSRGYEQYF
TRBV20-1	TRBD1	NA	TRBJ1-1	TGCAGTGCAAAACAGGGGTTGGACACTGAAGCTTTCTTT	CSAKQGLDTEAFF
TRBV28	NA	NA	TRBJ1-5	TGTGCCAGCAGTTTAAGAACAGCGAATCAGCCCCAGCATTTT	CASSLRTANQPQHF
TRBV15	TRBD1	many	TRBJ1-6	TGTGCCACCAGCAGAGCCACCCAAATAGGGACAGCGGGTCTTTTGATTCCCCTCCACTTT	CATSRATQIGTAGLLIPLHF
TRBV6-1	NA	few	TRBJ1-1	TGTGCCAGCAGTCCGAGAGGGGGACCCGCCTTGGGCACTGAAGCTTTCTTT	CASSPRGGPALGTEAFF
TRBV3-1	TRBD1	few	TRBJ1-1	TGTGCCAGCAGCTACATTACAGGGGGCTTTGAAGCTTTCTTT	CASSYITGGFEAFF
TRBV20-1	NA	many	TRBJ1-1	TGCAGTGCGTCTCGGGGCGGCACTGAAGCTTTCTTT	CSASRGGTEAFF
TRBV12-3/TRBV12-4	NA	many	TRBJ2-6	TGTGCCAGCAGTTTCGGCTTGGCTGGGGCCAACGTCCTGACTTTC	CASSFGLAGANVLTF
TRBV18	NA	many	TRBJ1-1	TGTGCCAGCTCACCAATGGGGCAGGGGAACACTGAAGCTTTCTTT	CASSPMGQGNTEAFF
TRBV12-3/TRBV12-4	NA	many	TRBJ2-2	TGTGCCAGCAGGGTGACTAGAACCCTCCTGAACACCGGGGAGCTGTTTTTT	CASRVTRTLLNTGELFF
TRBV7-3	TRBD1	NA	TRBJ1-1	TGTGCCAGCAGCTTAGAACAGGGGAACGCTGAAGCTTTCTTT	CASSLEQGNAEAFF
TRBV30	NA	many	TRBJ2-7	TGTGCCTGGACTCTAGGGAGGTGGGACGAGCAGTACTTC	CAWTLGRWDEQYF
TRBV7-3	TRBD1	many	TRBJ1-6	TGTGCCAGCAGCCCATCCGGGACAGAACCCCTCCACTTT	CASSPSGTEPLHF
TRBV7-9	NA	many	TRBJ2-7	TGTGCCAGCACCGAAAGCCACGAGCAGTACTTC	CASTESHEQYF
TRBV10-3	NA	NA	TRBJ2-2	TGTGCCATCAGAAGGCAAAACACCGGGGAGCTGTTTTTT	CAIRRQNTGELFF
TRBV2	TRBD1	many	TRBJ2-5	TGTGCCAGCGACCTCTTCGGGACAGGGGCTGTTTTGGAGACCCAGTACTTC	CASDLFGTGAVLETQYF
TRBV7-2	TRBD2	many	TRBJ2-2	TGTGCCAGCATCAATGGACTAGCGGGAGCCGGGGAGCTGTTTTTT	CASINGLAGAGELFF